This entry lists 29 T cell receptor beta chains sequenced from one sample in a study of T cells in Graves' hyperthyroidism and ophthalmopathy. Amplification of TCR beta CDR3 regions used RNA as the template. With the HTBI primer set, the TCR CDR3 went through a first round of RT-PCR. TCRdb recomputed calls from the multiplex PCR reads with MiXCR, one row per CDR3 protein. This table holds over 350,000 distinct CDR3 sequences, more than 13% found once. Sequencing was done on a sample of blood. The receptors shown here come from a man aged 50-59 years with Graves' ophthalmopathy.

This clonotype has ten or more counts. The rearrangement uses TRBV28 and TRBJ1-6; possibly TRBD1 for D (5 bases). This CDR3 is 14 amino acids long. Germline loops: CDR1 MDHEN, CDR2 SYDVKM. V lost 5 bases, J lost 7 bases, and 12 bases lay in between. The CDR3 spells CASSTGRRNSPLHF. In nucleotides, the CDR3 is TGTGCCAGCAGTACGGGACGTAGAAATTCACCCCTCCACTTT.

This clonotype came up many times. The chain links TRBV11-2 to TRBJ2-2, with TRBD2 as a possible D gene (5 bases). CDR3 length: 12 amino acids. Trimming removed 4 bases at V and 7 bases at J, with 7 bases between. The V gene's germline CDR1 is SGHAT and CDR2 FQNNGV. The chain's CDR3 is CASSSRGGELFF. For the CDR3, the DNA is TGTGCCAGCAGCTCCCGGGGCGGGGAGCTGTTTTTT.

This clonotype showed up just a few times. V is TRBV14 and J is TRBJ2-7, with no clear D. V was trimmed by 2 bases and J by 3 bases, leaving 8 bases between them. Germline CDR1 and CDR2: SGHDN and FVKESK. This CDR3 has 13 amino acids. The CDR3 loop reads CASSQTADYEQYF. The CDR3 DNA reads TGTGCCAGCAGCCAAACGGCCGACTACGAGCAGTACTTC.

Many counts were recorded for this clonotype. This chain connects TRBV30 to TRBJ1-2; 10 bases line up with TRBD1. Germline V gene data show CDR1 as GTSNPN and CDR2 as SVGIG (reference sequence). The CDR3 runs 14 residues. V lost 3 bases, J lost 8 bases, and 9 bases stayed unmatched. In DNA form, the CDR3 reads TGTGCCTGGAGCCGAGACAGGGGGCTTGACGGCTACACCTTC. It translates to CAWSRDRGLDGYTF.

This clonotype came up a few times. Possible read error: a much larger clone is one base away. The V and J genes are TRBV20-1 and TRBJ2-7; 14 nucleotides match TRBD2. The better agreement between TRBJ2-1 and the DNA end casts doubt on the J call. This CDR3 has 16 amino acids. The germline V gene encodes CDR1 DFQATT and CDR2 SNEGSKA (reference sequence). CDR3 in DNA: TGCAGTGCAACTGGACTAGCGGGAGGAGGAGACTACGAGCAGTTCTTC. Its translation: CSATGLAGGGDYEQFF.

The table lists this clonotype with many counts. The CDR3 region is CASSPPGRTYEQYF. The CDR3 coding sequence is TGTGCCAGCTCACCACCGGGACGGACCTACGAGCAGTACTTC. The V and J genes are TRBV18 and TRBJ2-7; either TRBD1 or TRBD2 may fit D (5 bases each). CDR1 KGHSH and CDR2 LQKENI come from the germline V gene. The V and J ends lost 0 bases and 2 bases respectively, with 8 bases between them. The CDR3 has 14 amino acids.

This clonotype was recorded a few times. V is TRBV9 and J is TRBJ2-1; TRBD1 matches at 7 bases. Germline-derived CDR1 and CDR2 are SGDLS and YYNGEE. V gave up 7 bases and J gave up 8 bases; unmatched junction bases: 15. The CDR3 is 15 residues long. For the CDR3, the DNA is TGTGCCAGCGGTGCCCTGCGACAGGGTCTACATGAGCAGTTCTTC. This sequence encodes CASGALRQGLHEQFF.

This clonotype has ten or more counts. V usage is TRBV29-1 and J usage is TRBJ2-1, with 7 bases matching TRBD2. CDR3 length: 15 residues. The junction had 12 bases not matched to a gene; V was cut back by 4 bases and J by 6 bases. CDR1 SQVTM and CDR2 ANQGSEA come from the germline V gene. The CDR3 sequence: CSVGAAGLRGNEQFF. For the CDR3, the DNA is TGCAGCGTTGGTGCAGCGGGGCTGAGGGGCAATGAGCAGTTCTTC.

V is TRBV29-1 and J is TRBJ2-3; TRBD2 matches at 10 bases. The CDR3 has 12 residues. Germline V gives CDR1 SQVTM, CDR2 ANQGSEA. The junction had 8 bases not matched to a gene; V was cut back by 8 bases and J by 9 bases. CDR3 loop: CSPGTSEGTQYF. The DNA of the CDR3 is TGCAGCCCAGGGACTAGCGAGGGGACGCAGTATTTT.

This chain connects TRBV15 to TRBJ2-5; a possible D gene is TRBD2 (6 bases). Germline CDR1 and CDR2: LNHNV and YYDKDF (reference sequence). Deletions cut 0 bases from V and 2 bases from J, with 16 bases between. The CDR3 sequence is 17 residues long. The DNA for the CDR3 is TGTGCCACCAGCAGAGATCTTACGGGAGTGGGTCAAGAGACCCAGTACTTC. Its protein product is CATSRDLTGVGQETQYF.

The sample holds a few counts of this clonotype. This chain connects TRBV6-1 to TRBJ2-2; no clear D gene. Trimming removed 8 bases from V and 1 base from J, with 11 bases in between. This CDR3 spans 14 amino acids. In germline, CDR1 is MNHNS, CDR2 SASEGT. CDR3 coding DNA: TGTGCCAGCTGGGCGAGCGAGAACACCGGGGAGCTGTTTTTT. This codes for CASWASENTGELFF.

This clonotype was detected many times. The chain links TRBV24-1 to TRBJ2-3; 12 bases agree with TRBD2. This CDR3 has 16 amino acids. Trimming took 3 bases from V and 2 from J; bases not matched to a gene: 2. Germline CDR1 and CDR2: KGHDR and SFDVKD. DNA of the CDR3: TGTGCCACCAGTGATCGGACTAGCGGGAACACAGATACGCAGTATTTT. Encoded protein: CATSDRTSGNTDTQYF.

In this sample, this clonotype turned up many times. The chain employs TRBV4-1 and TRBJ1-1; perhaps TRBD1 as D (5 bases). The CDR3 length is 14 residues. CDR1 is MGHRA and CDR2 is YSYEKL in the germline V gene. The ends were cut back, 2 bases at V and 2 bases at J, with 9 bases in the middle. CDR3 in amino acids: CASSQFGANTEAFF. The CDR3 nucleotides read TGCGCCAGCAGCCAATTTGGGGCAAACACTGAAGCTTTCTTT.

This rearrangement joins TRBV7-2 to TRBJ2-7, with 9 bases aligning to TRBD1. V dropped 5 bases and J dropped 2; count of bases not matched to a gene: 7. The CDR3 is 15 residues long. Germline-derived CDR1 and CDR2 are SGHTA and FQGNSA. The DNA of the CDR3 is TGTGCCAGCAGCCCTCGGACAGGGGAGACCTACGAGCAGTACTTC. Amino acids: CASSPRTGETYEQYF.

This clonotype was detected ten times or more. V is TRBV11-2 and J is TRBJ2-3; unclear D gene. Deletions cut 1 base from V and 2 bases from J, with 10 bases between. Germline V gene lookup returns CDR1 SGHAT and CDR2 FQNNGV. The CDR3 is made up of 15 amino acids. The CDR3 bases are TGTGCCAGCAGCTTAGTCTTCCGGGTCACAGATACGCAGTATTTT. As protein: CASSLVFRVTDTQYF.

This clonotype has a count of ten or more. The chain joins TRBV30 to TRBJ1-5; no reliable D call. Trimming took 0 bases from V and 4 from J, leaving 10 bases between them. Germline V CDR1 and CDR2: GTSNPN, SVGIG (reference sequence). The CDR3 has 14 amino acids. The CDR3 loop reads CAWSVIGKNQPQHF. The CDR3 coding sequence is TGTGCCTGGAGTGTAATTGGGAAAAATCAGCCCCAGCATTTT.

This chain joins TRBV12-3 or TRBV12-4 and TRBJ1-3; no clear D gene. With 5 bases removed from V and 0 bases from J, the gap between germline ends came to 8 bases. The CDR3 consists of 14 residues. In DNA, the CDR3 is TGTGCCAGCAGTCAGAGCTTCTCTGGAAACACCATATATTTT. Amino acids: CASSQSFSGNTIYF.

The rearrangement joins TRBV30 to TRBJ2-4; 11 nucleotides align to TRBD2. Trimming at V came to 0 bases and at J to 3 bases, leaving 10 bases not matched to a gene. The CDR3 sequence is 18 residues long. The germline CDR1 and CDR2 sequences are GTSNPN and SVGIG (reference sequence). CDR3 region: CAWSVRLAGIGVKNIQYF. The CDR3 region has the DNA TGTGCCTGGAGTGTAAGACTAGCGGGAATCGGTGTCAAAAACATTCAGTACTTC.

This clonotype came up many times. V gene TRBV29-1 combines with J gene TRBJ1-1, with D unclear. V lost 4 bases and J lost 3, with 12 bases in between. Germline assignment: CDR1 SQVTM and CDR2 ANQGSEA. The CDR3 loop spans 13 amino acids. The CDR3 nucleotides are TGCAGCGTTGCGGCAGGAGTGGACACTGAAGCTTTCTTT. Amino acids: CSVAAGVDTEAFF. The entire variable domain, with the rest obtained from reference TRBV29-1 and TRBJ1-1, is as follows: SAVISQKPSRDICQRGTSLTIQCQVDSQVTMMFWYRQQPGQSLTLIATANQGSEATYESGFVIDKFPISRPNLTFSTLTVSNMSPEDSSIYLCSVAAGVDTEAFFGQGTRLTVV.

This clonotype occurred many times. The CDR3 nucleotides are TGCAGCGTTGACGAACTAGCGGGAGTTTTAGATACGCAGTATTTT. Translation gives CSVDELAGVLDTQYF. J is TRBJ2-3 and V is TRBV29-1; the match to TRBD2 covers 11 bases. J gave up 5 bases and V 3 bases, and 7 bases lay outside the gene matches. The CDR3 totals 15 residues. Germline CDR1 and CDR2: SQVTM and ANQGSEA.

This clonotype was counted once. A read error may be the cause here, since a much bigger clone is one base away. The final CDR3 position lacks the conserved phenylalanine or tryptophan, pointing to a likely read error. This chain joins TRBV18 and TRBJ2-3, with D tentatively TRBD2 (6 bases). Germline V lookup: CDR1 KGHSH, CDR2 LQKENI. The CDR3 is 15 amino acids. The V end was cut by 2 bases, the J end by 2 bases, with 11 bases between. The chain's CDR3 is CASSPAGSPTDTQYL. CDR3 nucleotide sequence: TGTGCCAGCTCACCAGCCGGGAGCCCCACAGATACGCAGTATCTT.

This clonotype was found a few times. The CDR3 coding sequence is TGTGCCAGCAGTTCCCGACACGGACTAGCCAAAAACATTCAGTACTTC. This sequence encodes CASSSRHGLAKNIQYF. The chain recombines TRBV6-1 with TRBJ2-4; D is possibly TRBD2 (5 bases). This CDR3 has 16 residues. Germline V gene data show CDR1 as MNHNS and CDR2 as SASEGT. Between the trimmed V and J ends, which lost 5 bases and 0 bases, there was a span of 14 bases.

This clonotype was seen ten or more times. The rearrangement joins TRBV30 to TRBJ2-1, with 12 nucleotides matching TRBD2. The V gene's germline CDR1 is GTSNPN and CDR2 SVGIG (reference sequence). The ends lost 4 bases at V and 9 bases at J; junction bases unmatched: 16. This CDR3 spans 17 amino acids. Here the CDR3 DNA reads TGTGCCTGGATTAACCCGGGACTAGCGGGCGGCCACAGTGAGCAGTTCTTC. Translation: CAWINPGLAGGHSEQFF.

In its sample, this clonotype was seen many times. This chain uses TRBV5-1 with TRBJ1-2; TRBD1 matches 7 bases. V lost 5 bases, J lost 4 bases, and 5 bases stayed unmatched. The CDR3 is made up of 13 amino acids. Germline V gene lookup returns CDR1 SGHRS and CDR2 YFSETQ. CDR3 in DNA: TGCGCCAGCAGAACCGGGACAGTCTATGGCTACACCTTC. Its protein is CASRTGTVYGYTF.

This clonotype was detected many times. V gene TRBV11-2 combines with J gene TRBJ2-5; 13 bases line up with TRBD2. The CDR3 length is 18 residues. Germline CDR1 and CDR2: SGHAT and FQNNGV. Trimming at V came to 1 base and at J to 2 bases, leaving 7 bases not matched to a gene. The CDR3 reads CASSLGALAGGRQETQYF. The CDR3 DNA reads TGTGCCAGCAGCTTAGGGGCACTAGCGGGAGGGCGTCAAGAGACCCAGTACTTC.

This clonotype was counted ten times or more. V is TRBV19 and J is TRBJ1-5; D remains unclear. The germline V gene encodes CDR1 LNHDA and CDR2 SQIVND (reference sequence). This CDR3 has 13 amino acids. V lost 5 bases to trimming and J lost 1 base, with 6 bases between them. This chain's CDR3 is CASSATSNQPQHF. The CDR3 coding sequence is TGTGCCAGTAGTGCGACAAGCAATCAGCCCCAGCATTTT.

This clonotype was seen ten or more times. The chain couples TRBV12-3 or TRBV12-4 to TRBJ2-4, with D possibly being TRBD2 (6 bases). CDR3 length: 16 residues. Trimming took 3 bases from V and 0 from J, leaving 12 bases between them. The CDR3 coding sequence is TGTGCCAGCAGTTTTGCGGGAAACCTAGCCAAAAACATTCAGTACTTC. Translated: CASSFAGNLAKNIQYF.

This chain joins TRBV2 and TRBJ2-1, with a possible D match to TRBD1 (5 bases). The CDR3 has 14 residues. The germline V gene has CDR1 SNHLY and CDR2 FYNNEI. V was shortened by 6 bases and J by 4 bases, with 13 bases between the two germline ends. Here the CDR3 reads CASRGAGFYNEQFF. The CDR3 nucleotides are TGTGCCAGCAGAGGGGCAGGGTTTTACAATGAGCAGTTCTTC. Using reference TRBV2 and TRBJ2-1 for the parts outside the CDR3, the full variable domain is EPEVTQTPSHQVTQMGQEVILRCVPISNHLYFYWYRQILGQKVEFLVSFYNNEISEKSEIFDDQFSVERPDGSNFTLKIRSTKLEDSAMYFCASRGAGFYNEQFFGPGTRLTVL.

This clonotype appeared a few times. This chain joins TRBV20-1 and TRBJ1-1, with D possibly matching TRBD1 (6 bases). The length of the CDR3 is 15 residues. Deletions cut 4 bases from V and 4 bases from J, with 19 bases between. Germline CDR1 is DFQATT and CDR2 is SNEGSKA (reference sequence). The CDR3 reads CSAKYRVRARTEAFF. CDR3 bases: TGCAGTGCTAAGTACAGGGTTCGGGCCCGCACTGAAGCTTTCTTT.